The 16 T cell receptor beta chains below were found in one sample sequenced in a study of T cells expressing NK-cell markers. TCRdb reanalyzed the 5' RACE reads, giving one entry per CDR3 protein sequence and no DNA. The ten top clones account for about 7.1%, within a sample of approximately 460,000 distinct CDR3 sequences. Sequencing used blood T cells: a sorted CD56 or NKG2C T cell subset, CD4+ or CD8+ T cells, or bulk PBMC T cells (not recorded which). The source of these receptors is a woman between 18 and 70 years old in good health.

The CDR3 reads CASSYSSGGQNEQFF. This chain joins TRBV6-2 or TRBV6-3 and TRBJ2-1; the D gene TCRdb calls, TRBD1, cannot be checked with no DNA. CDR3 length: 15 amino acids. In germline, CDR1 is MNHEY, CDR2 SVGEGT.

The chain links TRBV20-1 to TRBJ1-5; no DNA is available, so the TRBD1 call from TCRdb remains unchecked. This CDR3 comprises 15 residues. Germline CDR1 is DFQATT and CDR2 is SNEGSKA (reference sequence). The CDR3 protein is CSAERRDRVNQPQHF.

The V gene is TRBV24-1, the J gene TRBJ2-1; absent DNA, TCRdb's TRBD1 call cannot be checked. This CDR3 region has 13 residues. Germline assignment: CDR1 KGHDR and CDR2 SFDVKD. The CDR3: CATSELTGNEQFF.

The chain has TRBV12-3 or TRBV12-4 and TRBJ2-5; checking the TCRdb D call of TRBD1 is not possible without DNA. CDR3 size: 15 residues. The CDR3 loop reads CASSRGQGGEETQYF.

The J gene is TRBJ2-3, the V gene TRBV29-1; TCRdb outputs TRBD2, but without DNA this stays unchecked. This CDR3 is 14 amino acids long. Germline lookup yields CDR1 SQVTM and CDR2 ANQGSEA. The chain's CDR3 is CSVEAGAIADTQYF.

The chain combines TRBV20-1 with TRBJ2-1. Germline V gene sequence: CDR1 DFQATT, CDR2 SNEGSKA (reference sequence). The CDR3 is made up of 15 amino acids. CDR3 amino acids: CSARHPTAPYNEQFF.

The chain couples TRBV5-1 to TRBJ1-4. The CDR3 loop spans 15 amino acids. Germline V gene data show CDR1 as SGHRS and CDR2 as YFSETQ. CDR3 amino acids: CASSFTTTTNEKLFF. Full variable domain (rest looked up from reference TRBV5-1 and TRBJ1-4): KAGVTQTPRYLIKTRGQQVTLSCSPISGHRSVSWYQQTPGQGLQFLFEYFSETQRNKGNFPGRFSGRQFSNSRSEMNVSTLELGDSALYLCASSFTTTTNEKLFFGSGTQLSVL.

CDR3 loop: CASSSGLAGRNEQFF. V is TRBV5-4 and J is TRBJ2-1; TCRdb proposes TRBD2, but this gene call is untestable without DNA. The CDR3 contains 15 residues. Per the germline V gene, CDR1 is SGHNT and CDR2 is YYREEE (reference sequence).

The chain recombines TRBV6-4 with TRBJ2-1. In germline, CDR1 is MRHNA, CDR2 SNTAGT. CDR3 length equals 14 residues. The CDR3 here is CASSVVFSYNEQFF.

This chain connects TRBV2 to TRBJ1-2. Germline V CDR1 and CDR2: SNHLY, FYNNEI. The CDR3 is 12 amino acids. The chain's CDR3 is CASRGSNYGYTF.

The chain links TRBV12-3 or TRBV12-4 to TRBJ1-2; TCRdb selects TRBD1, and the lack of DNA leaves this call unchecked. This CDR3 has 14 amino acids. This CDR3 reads CASSVGDPNGGYTF.

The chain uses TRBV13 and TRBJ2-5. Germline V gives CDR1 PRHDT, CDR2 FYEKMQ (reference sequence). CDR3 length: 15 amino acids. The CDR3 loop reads CASSRGGNQQETQYF.

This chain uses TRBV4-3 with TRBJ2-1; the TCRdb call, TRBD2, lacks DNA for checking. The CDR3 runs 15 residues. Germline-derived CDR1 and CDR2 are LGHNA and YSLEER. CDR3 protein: CASSSGTRGLDEQFF.

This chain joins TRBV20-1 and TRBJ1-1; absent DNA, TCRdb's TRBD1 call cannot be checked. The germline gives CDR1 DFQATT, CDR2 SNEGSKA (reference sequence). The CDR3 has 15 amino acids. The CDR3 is CSAPPGGGDGREAFF.

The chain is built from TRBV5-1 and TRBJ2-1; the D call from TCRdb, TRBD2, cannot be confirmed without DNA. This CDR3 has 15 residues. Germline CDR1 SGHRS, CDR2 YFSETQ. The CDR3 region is CASSLVAGGGNEQFF. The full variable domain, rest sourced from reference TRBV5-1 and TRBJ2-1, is KAGVTQTPRYLIKTRGQQVTLSCSPISGHRSVSWYQQTPGQGLQFLFEYFSETQRNKGNFPGRFSGRQFSNSRSEMNVSTLELGDSALYLCASSLVAGGGNEQFFGPGTRLTVL.

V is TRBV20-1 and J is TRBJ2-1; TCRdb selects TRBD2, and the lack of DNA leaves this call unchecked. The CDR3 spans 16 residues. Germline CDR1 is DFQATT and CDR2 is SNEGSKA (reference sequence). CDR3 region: CSASLGLAGPQNEQFF.